This T cell receptor beta chain was captured by sequencing in a study of post-analysis software for immune sequencing data (dated by TCRdb to 2014 to 2015). Broadly, across the study: Relapsing-remitting, secondary progressive and progressive-relapsing multiple sclerosis were recorded as disease courses, and subtype annotation was lacking for some patients. The multiple sclerosis patient repertoires were compared with approximately 11 previously published healthy control repertoires from donors aged roughly 6 to 27 years. A subset of samples was prepared in parallel using single-end sample barcoding, then pooled and co-amplified after Illumina adapter ligation. Study-wide findings and limitations: The multiple sclerosis patient group was slightly younger than the control group. Normalized Chao1 diversity was significantly lower in multiple sclerosis patients than controls, suggesting substantial peripheral T-cell clonal expansion. Four to six TRBV segments, including TRBV5-6, TRBV5-1 and TRBV20-1, were significantly more frequent in patients than controls. Direct clustering with F measure revealed strong co-clustering of samples prepared in the same batch, which led to a batch-effect correction.

Library construction relied on PCR. TCRdb records Illumina HiSeq 2500 as the sequencer. To reduce PCR and sequencing biases, unique molecular identifiers were built into the TCR beta cDNA libraries. Approximately 500,000 cDNA molecules were obtained per 1 to 10 million input T cells, so each molecule approximated one T cell. Patient libraries were prepared and sequenced with the same protocol used for the earlier healthy control dataset. Within a given batch, samples were prepared together, multiplexed and sequenced on the same HiSeq lane. In the authors' own workflow: Raw barcoded reads were processed with MIGEC, discarding single-read molecular identifier groups before consensus assembly and CDR3 extraction. Clonotype tables were post-analysed with VDJtools, and diversity was normalized by down-sampling all datasets to the smallest sample size. Repertoire overlap clustering matched CDR3 amino acid but not nucleotide sequences to correct batch-related cross-sample contamination. TCRdb cleaned the public reads at Q25 with fastp, built clones with MiXCR and kept in-frame beta chains. One record per CDR3 amino acid sequence lists the most common genes and DNA. V and J calls and clone size were set by TCRdb, not the authors. Recorded for this sample are some 700,000 distinct CDR3 sequences; approximately 60% of them occurred a single time. 11% of the sample is in the top ten clones.

The junction shows trimming of 4 bases on V and 9 bases on J, and the gene matches do not reach 6 bases of it. CDR1 and CDR2 were assigned from the germline V gene as SGDLS and YYNGEE. The cysteine opens and the phenylalanine closes a CDR3 of 12 amino acids. Kept here is only the CDR3 DNA, which spans 36 bases and is read in frame from base 1. TCR beta repertoires were profiled from peripheral blood of 10 to 15 young patients with multiple sclerosis to demonstrate the VDJtools post-analysis software. Multiple sclerosis patients were children and adolescents aged roughly 6 to 17 years. As concerns this clonotype: Its antigen is not yet known. One base away there is no much larger clone; base qualities are not given.

This TCR came from a girl aged 2 to 9 with multiple sclerosis. This receptor chain uses TRBV9 and TRBJ2-7, and TRBD1 matches 8 of the central bases. Sequenced input: blood. The DNA reads as follows: TGTGCCAGCAGCAATCGACAGGGGACGCAGTACTTC. This encodes CASSNRQGTQYF.